This T cell receptor (beta chain) was observed in a study of blood T cell repertoires in COVID-19. Sequencing used immunoSEQ multiplex PCR; TCRdb keeps in-frame clones, though not all of them. The sample consists of almost 55,000 clones, roughly 83% of them appearing once. This CDR3 has 16 amino acids. V lost 5 bases to trimming and J lost 3 bases, with 17 bases between them. Germline V CDR1 and CDR2: SGHAT, FQNNGV. The sample comprised peripheral blood. V gene TRBV11-2 combines with J gene TRBJ1-3; TRBD1 might be the D (5 bases). The source of this sequence is a human donor in a cohort sampled during active COVID-19. In DNA form, the CDR3 reads TGTGCCAGCAGCCCCCCTACGGGGGTAATTGGAAACACCATATATTTT. Its protein is CASSPPTGVIGNTIYF. Complete variable domain (other parts from reference TRBV11-2 and TRBJ1-3): EAGVAQSPRYKIIEKRQSVAFWCNPISGHATLYWYQQILGQGPKLLIQFQNNGVVDDSQLPKDRFSAERLKGVDSTLKIQPAKLEDSAVYLCASSPPTGVIGNTIYFGEGSWLTVV.